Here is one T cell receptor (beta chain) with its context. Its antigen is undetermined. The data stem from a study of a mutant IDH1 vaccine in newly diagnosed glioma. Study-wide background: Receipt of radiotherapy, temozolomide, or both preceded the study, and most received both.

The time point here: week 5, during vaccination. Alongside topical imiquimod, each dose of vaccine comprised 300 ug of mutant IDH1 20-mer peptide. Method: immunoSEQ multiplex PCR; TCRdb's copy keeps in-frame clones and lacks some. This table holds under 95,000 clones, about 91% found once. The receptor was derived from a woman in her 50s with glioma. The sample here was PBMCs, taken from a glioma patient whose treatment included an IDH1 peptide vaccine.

The DNA for the CDR3 is TGCGCCAGCAGCCACCCTGGGGGGTTGAGCAATCAGCCCCAGCATTTT. Its protein is CASSHPGGLSNQPQHF. The chain has TRBV4-1 and TRBJ1-5; a weak D match, TRBD1 (5 bases). This CDR3 spans 16 amino acids. The germline V gene encodes CDR1 MGHRA and CDR2 YSYEKL. Deletions cut 3 bases from V and 1 base from J, with 13 bases between.